The 16 T cell receptor beta chains in this list originate from one sample, sequenced in a study of early T cells in non-severe SARS-CoV-2 infection. TCRdb reanalysed the 5' RACE reads using MiXCR and keeps one entry per CDR3 protein. The sample holds about 48,000 distinct CDR3 sequences, over 5% seen once. Sample: whole blood. The receptor set was obtained from an adult who was a healthcare worker with PCR-confirmed SARS-CoV-2 infection or an uninfected control (not recorded which).

This clonotype was recorded a few times. The V and J genes are TRBV7-9 and TRBJ2-3; 9 positions agree with TRBD1. The V and J ends lost 1 base and 8 bases, in that order; junction bases with no gene match: 10. Looked up from germline, CDR1 is SEHNR and CDR2 is FQNEAQ (reference sequence). The CDR3 is made up of 16 amino acids. The CDR3 sequence is CASSLVGQGTFFTQYF. Written as DNA, the CDR3 is TGTGCCAGCAGCTTAGTGGGACAGGGAACCTTCTTTACGCAGTATTTT.

This clonotype has at least ten counts. The chain employs TRBV9 and TRBJ2-7; D assignment may be TRBD1 or TRBD2 (5 bases each). The CDR3 runs 13 residues. V was pared by 3 bases and J by 7 bases, with 14 bases between. Germline CDR1 is SGDLS and CDR2 is YYNGEE. The CDR3, as DNA: TGTGCCAGCAGCGCCGTTGGGGGAGTGGAGCAGTACTTC. Its translation: CASSAVGGVEQYF.

This clonotype has at least ten counts. V and J are TRBV5-4 and TRBJ2-7, with D perhaps matching TRBD1 or TRBD2 (5 bases each). The CDR3 contains 14 residues. Germline loops: CDR1 SGHNT, CDR2 YYREEE (reference sequence). V was shortened by 4 bases and J by 5 bases, with 16 bases between the two germline ends. The CDR3 DNA follows: TGTGCCAGCAGCCTAGAATACGGGACCCACGAGCAGTACTTC. Amino acids: CASSLEYGTHEQYF.

This clonotype has a count of ten or more. The V call is TRBV2, the J call TRBJ1-6; D remains ambiguous. CDR1 SNHLY and CDR2 FYNNEI come from the germline V gene. This CDR3 is built from 17 residues. V dropped 8 bases and J dropped 0 bases, with 17 bases sitting between them. DNA of the CDR3: TGTGCCAGCGCACCGAGAGCCCTTAGCTCCTATAATTCACCCCTCCACTTT. This codes for CASAPRALSSYNSPLHF.

This clonotype was detected many times. The J gene is TRBJ1-6, the V gene TRBV10-3; possible D gene TRBD1, 5 bases. V lost 3 bases, J lost 10 bases, and 16 bases lay in between. Germline CDR1 is ENHRY and CDR2 is SYGVKD. This CDR3 has 15 residues. The CDR3 region has the DNA TGTGCCATCAGTGATTTGGGGAGGGACGGGTCACCCCTCCACTTT. It specifies CAISDLGRDGSPLHF.

The table lists this clonotype with many counts. This sequence joins TRBV27 and TRBJ1-3; no firm D call. Between the trimmed V and J ends, which lost 7 bases and 1 base, there was a span of 14 bases. This CDR3 spans 15 amino acids. Germline V CDR1 and CDR2: MNHEY, SMNVEV (reference sequence). CDR3: CASNEGGSSGNTIYF. The DNA for the CDR3 is TGTGCCAGCAATGAGGGTGGATCGTCTGGAAACACCATATATTTT.

This clonotype was counted many times. The rearrangement uses TRBV10-3 and TRBJ2-7; D unresolved. Germline V gives CDR1 ENHRY, CDR2 SYGVKD. The length of the CDR3 is 12 residues. V lost 2 bases and J 7 bases, leaving 9 bases between the germline ends. CDR3 in amino acids: CAISETLGEQYF. The CDR3 DNA follows: TGTGCCATCAGTGAGACCCTGGGGGAGCAGTACTTC.

This clonotype was found a few times. The chain employs TRBV6-5 and TRBJ1-2; D might be TRBD1 (5 bases). The ends were cut back, 4 bases at V and 3 bases at J, with 15 bases in the middle. In germline, CDR1 is MNHEY, CDR2 SVGAGI. The CDR3 spans 15 residues. CDR3 loop: CASSSPWGGDYGYTF. The CDR3 DNA follows: TGTGCCAGCAGTTCCCCGTGGGGGGGGGACTATGGCTACACCTTC.

V usage is TRBV11-2 and J usage is TRBJ2-3, with 9 bases lining up with TRBD2. Germline trimming cut 1 base from V and 2 bases from J; bases unmatched to any gene: 7. Germline CDR1 and CDR2: SGHAT and FQNNGV. The CDR3 has 17 residues. Here the CDR3 DNA reads TGTGCCAGCAGCTTAGCCGTGACTAGCGGAACCACAGATACGCAGTATTTT. Translation: CASSLAVTSGTTDTQYF.

As concerns this clonotype: A much larger clone lies a single base off, so this may be a read error. The chain joins TRBV11-2 to TRBJ2-2, with D perhaps TRBD2 (5 bases). Germline values: CDR1 SGHAT, CDR2 FQNNGV. CDR3 length equals 15 residues. The DNA for the CDR3 is TGTGTCAGCCACCCTACCCGGGGATCAGCCGGGGAGCTGTTTTTT. Its translation: CVSHPTRGSAGELFF.

This clonotype was counted at least ten times. The V call is TRBV20-1, the J call TRBJ1-2; TRBD1 aligns across 9 bases. The trim removed 7 bases at V and 6 bases at J, leaving 9 bases unmatched. The germline CDR1 and CDR2 sequences are DFQATT and SNEGSKA (reference sequence). The CDR3 length is 13 residues. The CDR3 is CSVQQGALDGYTF. Written as DNA, the CDR3 is TGCAGTGTTCAACAGGGGGCGCTGGATGGCTACACCTTC.

This CDR3 reads CASSLVDAYEQFF. In DNA, the CDR3 is TGTGCCAGCAGTTTGGTAGATGCCTATGAGCAGTTCTTC. The V and J genes are TRBV12-3 or TRBV12-4 and TRBJ2-1; no reliable D call. The CDR3 runs 13 residues. Deletions cut 3 bases from V and 8 bases from J, with 11 bases between.

This rearrangement joins TRBV10-3 to TRBJ2-5, with D uncertain. Germline assignment: CDR1 ENHRY and CDR2 SYGVKD. The CDR3 is 13 amino acids. With 4 bases removed from V and 0 bases from J, the gap between germline ends came to 6 bases. The CDR3 nucleotides read TGTGCCATCAGTGCCCGGGACCAAGAGACCCAGTACTTC. It codes for CAISARDQETQYF.

This sequence joins TRBV29-1 and TRBJ2-5; D ambiguous. From germline, CDR1 is SQVTM and CDR2 ANQGSEA. V was cut by 2 bases and J by 2 bases, with 12 bases left in between. The CDR3 loop spans 14 amino acids. CDR3 region: CSVEFPKRQETQYF. The CDR3 DNA reads TGCAGCGTTGAATTCCCCAAGCGACAAGAGACCCAGTACTTC.

In this sample, this clonotype turned up many times. The J gene is TRBJ2-1, the V gene TRBV6-5, with D perhaps TRBD2 (5 bases). Per germline, CDR1 MNHEY and CDR2 SVGAGI. The CDR3 is made up of 14 amino acids. The V end was cut by 0 bases, the J end by 8 bases, with 11 bases between. In nucleotides, the CDR3 is TGTGCCAGCAGTTACTCGGGAGCCCACGATGAGCAGTTCTTC. Residues: CASSYSGAHDEQFF.

This clonotype came up many times. This chain connects TRBV11-2 to TRBJ2-3, with D possibly matching TRBD2 (7 bases). Germline assignment: CDR1 SGHAT and CDR2 FQNNGV. The CDR3 loop spans 15 amino acids. V lost 3 bases, J lost 2 bases, and 12 bases lay in between. The CDR3 reads CASSLAGALTDTQYF. In nucleotides, the CDR3 is TGTGCCAGCAGCTTGGCGGGGGCCCTCACAGATACGCAGTATTTT. Based on the CDR3 plus reference TRBV11-2 and TRBJ2-3, the full variable domain is EAGVAQSPRYKIIEKRQSVAFWCNPISGHATLYWYQQILGQGPKLLIQFQNNGVVDDSQLPKDRFSAERLKGVDSTLKIQPAKLEDSAVYLCASSLAGALTDTQYFGPGTRLTVL.